Each of the 16 T cell receptor beta chains below was sequenced from the same sample in a study of CD8 T cells in ankylosing spondylitis. TCRdb reanalysed the 5' RACE reads using MiXCR and keeps one entry per CDR3 protein. The table has hundreds of thousands of distinct CDR3 sequences, over 9.5% seen once. Study findings and constraints: One TCR beta motif, made up of eight or nine highly homologous variants, appeared characteristic of ankylosing spondylitis blood.

No antigen is known for these receptors. Material: blood, either unsorted or a sorted T cell fraction (not recorded which). The source of these receptors is a male donor with ankylosing spondylitis.

Many counts were recorded for this clonotype. The V call is TRBV2, the J call TRBJ1-2; maybe TRBD1 (5 bases). From germline, CDR1 is SNHLY and CDR2 FYNNEI. Trimming stripped 3 bases from V and 5 bases from J, with 7 bases between. This CDR3 spans 12 amino acids. This CDR3 reads CASSDRQYGYTF. CDR3 in DNA: TGTGCCAGCAGTGATAGACAGTATGGCTACACCTTC.

This clonotype was counted between two and nine times. The chain is built from TRBV20-1 and TRBJ2-5, with a tentative D call TRBD2 (6 bases). The CDR3 totals 13 residues. Germline assignment: CDR1 DFQATT and CDR2 SNEGSKA (reference sequence). Trimming stripped 1 base from V and 3 bases from J, with 9 bases between. CDR3 protein: CSARGEVKETQYF. The DNA for the CDR3 is TGCAGTGCTAGAGGGGAGGTAAAAGAGACCCAGTACTTC.

Ten or more counts support this clonotype. The chain employs TRBV5-1 and TRBJ1-1; D is undetermined. The CDR3 has 15 amino acids. The V end was cut by 0 bases, the J end by 5 bases, with 14 bases between. Germline CDR1 is SGHRS and CDR2 is YFSETQ. CDR3 nucleotide sequence: TGCGCCAGCAGCTTGGTCCCAGAAGGAGGGACTGAAGCTTTCTTT. Translation gives CASSLVPEGGTEAFF.

This clonotype was detected only a few times. The V gene is TRBV9, the J gene TRBJ1-2, with D tentatively TRBD1 (5 bases). Germline CDR1 is SGDLS and CDR2 is YYNGEE. The CDR3 consists of 13 residues. With 5 bases removed from V and 4 bases from J, the gap between germline ends came to 12 bases. CDR3 loop: CASRGDLFYGYTF. The CDR3, as DNA: TGTGCCAGCAGGGGGGACCTCTTCTATGGCTACACCTTC.

The chain recombines TRBV5-6 with TRBJ1-4; the D is unclear. The CDR3 is 15 amino acids. From germline, CDR1 is SGHDT and CDR2 YYEEEE. Deletions cut 4 bases from V and 3 bases from J, with 13 bases between. CDR3 protein: CASSRGMGANEKLFF. Here the CDR3 DNA reads TGTGCCAGCAGCCGAGGGATGGGTGCTAATGAAAAACTGTTTTTT.

The chain employs TRBV24-1 and TRBJ2-1, with 10 bases matching TRBD2. This CDR3 spans 15 amino acids. Unmatched junction bases numbered 11, after V lost 4 bases and J lost 12 bases. Germline V CDR1 and CDR2: KGHDR, SFDVKD. The CDR3 spells CATSDRTSGTEGQFF. The CDR3 DNA sequence: TGTGCCACCAGTGACCGGACTAGCGGTACCGAGGGGCAGTTCTTC.

This clonotype was found a few times. The chain couples TRBV14 to TRBJ1-1; 8 positions match TRBD1. With V trimmed by 4 bases and J by 1 base, 8 bases remained unmatched. The CDR3 extends over 16 amino acids. Looked up from germline, CDR1 is SGHDN and CDR2 is FVKESK. This CDR3 reads CASSPDRGRRNTEAFF. In nucleotides, the CDR3 is TGTGCCAGCAGCCCAGACAGGGGACGAAGGAACACTGAAGCTTTCTTT.

This chain joins TRBV5-1 and TRBJ2-3; 7 positions match TRBD2. Trimming at V came to 4 bases and at J to 0 bases, leaving 14 bases not matched to a gene. CDR3 length equals 18 residues. The germline gives CDR1 SGHRS, CDR2 YFSETQ. The CDR3 is CASSRGSLSSGSTDTQYF. The CDR3, as DNA: TGCGCCAGCAGCCGCGGGAGCCTAAGTAGCGGTAGCACAGATACGCAGTATTTT.

This rearrangement joins TRBV5-1 to TRBJ2-7, with D possibly being TRBD1 or TRBD2 (5 bases each). V lost 3 bases, J lost 2 bases, and 9 bases lay in between. CDR3 length: 13 residues. Germline assignment: CDR1 SGHRS and CDR2 YFSETQ. The DNA for the CDR3 is TGCGCCAGCAGCTGGGACGGAACCTACGAGCAGTACTTC. This encodes CASSWDGTYEQYF.

This clonotype was counted only a few times. The V gene is TRBV6-2 or TRBV6-3, the J gene TRBJ2-1; TRBD2 matches at 15 bases. There are 17 residues in the CDR3. V shed 2 bases, J shed 9 bases, and the junction held 8 bases outside the gene matches. Germline CDR1 MNHEY, CDR2 SVGEGT. In nucleotides, the CDR3 is TGTGCCAGCAGTTACACAGGACTAGCGGGAGGGCCTGGTGAGCAGTTCTTC. This translates into CASSYTGLAGGPGEQFF.

Only one count was recorded for this clonotype. This chain connects TRBV12-3 or TRBV12-4 to TRBJ1-2, with a weak D call TRBD1 (5 bases). Trimming removed 4 bases at V and 6 bases at J, with 18 bases between. The CDR3 runs to 15 residues. CDR3 sequence (DNA): TGTGCCAGCAGTTCCGAGTTAGGGGCAGGTCATGGCTACACCTTC. Translating it yields CASSSELGAGHGYTF.

This clonotype was counted at least ten times. The V call is TRBV10-2, the J call TRBJ2-3; 8 bases line up with TRBD1. J was trimmed by 7 bases and V by 10 bases; bases with no gene match: 13. CDR1 and CDR2 (germline): WSHSY, SAAADI. The CDR3 is 14 amino acids. CDR3 DNA sequence: TGCGCCACCACGACAGGGGCCGAAACCTATACGCAGTATTTT. As protein: CATTTGAETYTQYF.

This clonotype was found many times. The chain uses TRBV7-8 and TRBJ2-7; 11 nucleotides agree with TRBD2. The ends lost 5 bases at V and 7 bases at J; junction bases unmatched: 16. This CDR3 contains 17 residues. CDR1 and CDR2 from the germline V gene are SGHVS and FQNEAQ. This CDR3 reads CASSPSRLAGKFGEQYV. CDR3 sequence (DNA): TGTGCCAGCAGCCCGAGCCGACTAGCGGGAAAGTTCGGGGAGCAGTACGTC.

The gene calls are TRBV11-3 and TRBJ1-2; D is undetermined. The germline V gene encodes CDR1 SGHNT and CDR2 YENEEA. The V gene lost 4 bases and the J gene lost 6 bases, with 9 bases spanning the gap. The CDR3 runs 12 residues. CDR3 DNA: TGTGCCAGCAGCTCGTTTAGAGATGGCTACACCTTC. Translating gives CASSSFRDGYTF.

The CDR3 nucleotides are TGCAGTGCTAGAGAATCGCTAGCGGGGGAGGGAGAGACCCAGTACTTC. Translation: CSARESLAGEGETQYF. The chain uses TRBV20-1 and TRBJ2-5; 10 nucleotides match TRBD2. The germline CDR1 and CDR2 sequences are DFQATT and SNEGSKA (reference sequence). The trim removed 0 bases at V and 4 bases at J, leaving 8 bases unmatched. The CDR3 consists of 16 residues.

The chain has TRBV7-9 and TRBJ2-3; D unclear. From germline, CDR1 is SEHNR and CDR2 FQNEAQ (reference sequence). Trimming removed 5 bases from V and 6 bases from J, with 12 bases in between. The CDR3 contains 13 residues. The DNA of the CDR3 is TGTGCCAGCAGCCTCCCCTTGCAGGATACGCAGTATTTT. Translating gives CASSLPLQDTQYF.